What follows describes a single T cell receptor beta chain. The antigen is unknown. Measured with immunoSEQ multiplex PCR; TCRdb has only the in-frame clones, and not every one. The sample comprises about 110,000 clones, nearly 90% of which are singletons, and under 0.35% rests with the top ten. The entry originates in a study of Tregs in tolerant kidney transplant recipients. Study-wide findings and caveats: Biological reproducibility was not directly addressed in this study.

The CDR3 totals 15 residues. Sample: CD4+ T cells from blood, taken before the transplant. The chain has TRBV21-1 and TRBJ2-7; TRBD2 is the table's D call and was not checked against the DNA. TRBV21-1 is a known pseudogene. This sequence originates from a human donor who received a combined kidney and bone marrow transplant. The CDR3 DNA reads as TGTGCCAGCAGCAAAGCGAGAGGGTTACCCTACGAGCAGTACTTC. This codes for CASSKARGLPYEQYF.